The sequence of this T cell receptor beta chain was determined in a study of CD8 T cells in Susac syndrome. The multiple sclerosis controls consisted of treatment-naive patients with relapsing-remitting disease, either stable or active. Random hexamers were used to reverse transcribe an amount of roughly 0.45 to 1 ug RNA. Across 54 Vbeta and 13 Jbeta, immunoSEQ multiplex PCR amplified TCR beta CDR3. TCRdb re-derived calls from the immunoSEQ multiplex PCR reads in MiXCR, one entry per CDR3 protein. This sample yields 250,000 to 350,000 distinct CDR3 sequences, of which 90% to 95% are seen a single time; less than 0.08% belongs to the top ten. Germline loops: CDR1 SGHAT, CDR2 FQNNGV. CDR3 length: 15 amino acids. V lost 4 bases to trimming and J lost 4 bases, with 15 bases between them.

V usage is TRBV11-2 and J usage is TRBJ2-3; D not certain. The sample taken for sequencing was CD4+ T cells from PBMCs. This TCR came from a human donor with multiple sclerosis. In DNA form, the CDR3 reads TGTGCCAGCAGCTCCAGTCCCCGGCTCCCAGATACGCAGTATTTT. It translates to CASSSSPRLPDTQYF.